The source of this T cell receptor beta chain is a study of control samples from healthy donors and cancer patients. Trimming took off 6 bases at V and 1 base at J, with 7 bases between the two ends. The CDR3 is 12 residues long. Per germline, CDR1 MNHEY and CDR2 SVGAGI. Using immunoSEQ multiplex PCR, the repertoire was profiled, and TCRdb retains in-frame clones only, with some absent. The data show around 30,000 clones, roughly 93% seen once. Sequencing was carried out using PBMCs. The TCR was taken from a middle-aged man with lung cancer. The rearrangement uses TRBV6-5 and TRBJ2-7, with D possibly matching TRBD2 (6 bases). This chain's CDR3 is CASRGGSYEQYF. The CDR3 DNA reads TGTGCCAGCAGGGGGGGTTCCTACGAGCAGTACTTC.